This TCR beta chain comes out of a study of Tregs in tolerant kidney transplant recipients. Overall study: Recipients received nonmyeloablative bone marrow transplants from related graft donors, with transient mixed chimerism.

Unstimulated Tregs (CD4+CD25+CD127-) and CD4+CD25- non-Tregs were sorted from PBMCs. Germline V gene data show CDR1 as MNHNY and CDR2 as SVGAGI (reference sequence). Between the trimmed V and J ends, which lost 3 bases and 4 bases, there was a span of 12 bases. The CDR3 spans 15 residues. Study results and limitations: Findings come from small patient numbers and require larger validation.

This clone was counted only a few times. Its antigen is as yet unknown. Clones were sequenced by immunoSEQ multiplex PCR, and TCRdb holds only the in-frame ones, with some missing. The table includes tens of thousands of clones, 90% to 95% detected once. The rearrangement uses TRBV6-6 and TRBJ1-4, with D hard to call. This TCR was recovered from a human donor who received a combined kidney and bone marrow transplant. This specimen consisted of CD4+ T cells from blood, obtained before the transplant. The CDR3 sequence is CASSYGLGGNEKLFF. CDR3 sequence (DNA): TGTGCCAGCAGTTATGGGTTAGGAGGTAATGAAAAACTGTTTTTT.